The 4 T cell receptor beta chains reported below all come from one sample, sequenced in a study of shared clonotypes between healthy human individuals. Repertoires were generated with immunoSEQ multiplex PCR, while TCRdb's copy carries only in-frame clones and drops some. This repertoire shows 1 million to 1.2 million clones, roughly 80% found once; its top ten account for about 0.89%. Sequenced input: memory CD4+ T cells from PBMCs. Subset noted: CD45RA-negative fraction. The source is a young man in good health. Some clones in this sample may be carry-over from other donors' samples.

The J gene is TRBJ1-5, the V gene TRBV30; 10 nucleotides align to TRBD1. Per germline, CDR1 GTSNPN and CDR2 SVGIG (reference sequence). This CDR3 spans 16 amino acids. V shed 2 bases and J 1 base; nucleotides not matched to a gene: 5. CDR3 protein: CAWSRGTGASNQPQHF. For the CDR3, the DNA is TGTGCCTGGAGTAGAGGGACAGGGGCGAGCAATCAGCCCCAGCATTTT.

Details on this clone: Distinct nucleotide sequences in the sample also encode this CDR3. CDR3 in amino acids: CASSPRQGYEQYF. The DNA for the CDR3 is TGTGCCAGCAGCCCACGACAGGGCTACGAGCAGTACTTC. The chain recombines TRBV6-5 with TRBJ2-7; 7 bases line up with TRBD1. V lost 6 bases and J lost 3; bases outside the gene matches: 5. This CDR3 has 13 residues. The germline CDR1 and CDR2 sequences are MNHEY and SVGAGI.

CDR3 coding DNA: TGTGCCAGCAGCTTAGAGGACTCTGGGGCCAACGTCCTGACTTTC. This codes for CASSLEDSGANVLTF. The genes are TRBV7-6 and TRBJ2-6, with no clear D. V was trimmed by 1 base and J by 0 bases, leaving 4 bases between them. CDR3 length equals 15 residues. Germline V gene lookup returns CDR1 SGHVS and CDR2 FNYEAQ.

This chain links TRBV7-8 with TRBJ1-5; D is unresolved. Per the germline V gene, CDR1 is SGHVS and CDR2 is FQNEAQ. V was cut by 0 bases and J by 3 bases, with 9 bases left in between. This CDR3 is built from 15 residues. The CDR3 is CASSLAYGDNQPQHF. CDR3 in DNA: TGTGCCAGCAGCTTAGCATACGGGGACAATCAGCCCCAGCATTTT.